A single T cell receptor beta chain is shown here with its context. Methods used by the authors: Reference gene primer amplification gave nucleated cell count estimates. Assay used: immunoSEQ multiplex PCR; TCRdb lists only in-frame clones, some missing. Clone size and the V and J calls come from that table; the DNA yielded D and trimming. This sample has 300,000 to 350,000 clones, with under 95% found just once. This sample is drawn from a study of blood T cell repertoires in COVID-19. Across the whole study: Collection of acute and convalescent COVID-19 samples took place in the United States, Italy and Spain. Sources were T cells, B-cell-depleted T cells, or PBMCs; the material itself was cDNA or gDNA.

This clonotype originated in a young woman who had recovered from COVID-19. Material for sequencing was peripheral blood.

The CDR3 nucleotides read TGTGCCAGCAGCTTAGCTTTAGGGGGTGGCACTGAAGCTTTCTTT. Its protein is CASSLALGGGTEAFF. The chain links TRBV11-3 to TRBJ1-1; perhaps TRBD1 as D (6 bases). Trimming removed 1 base at V and 4 bases at J, with 13 bases between. Per the germline V gene, CDR1 is SGHNT and CDR2 is YENEEA. The CDR3 runs 15 residues.